This record covers a single TCR beta chain. This clone was observed a single time. This clone's antigen is unknown. No much larger clonotype is one base removed from it; base qualities were not supplied. The germline V and J ends show losses of 2 bases and 2 bases respectively, and no gene match explains 5 bases of the junction. The germline V gene specifies SGDLS as CDR1 and YYNGEE as CDR2. Its CDR3 holds 15 amino acids, cysteine through phenylalanine. The DNA shown is the 45-base CDR3, in frame from base 1. This entry belongs to a study of graft-versus-host responses after intestinal transplantation (dated by TCRdb to about 2021). With respect to the entire study: The transplants that recipients received were multivisceral, liver-intestinal, or isolated intestinal. All recipients received anti-thymocyte globulin induction followed by maintenance tacrolimus and steroids for around three years. A peak of at least 4% donor T cells among recipient peripheral blood mononuclear cells was the definition used for donor T cell macrochimerism. A cohort of 24 intestinal transplant recipients, including one retransplant, was enrolled, and 3 patients lacking pretransplant specimens were excluded. Graft-versus-host and host-versus-graft alloreactive T cell clones were tracked in the graft, circulation and bone marrow after intestinal transplantation using bulk TCR-beta CDR3 sequencing. To identify alloreactive clones, pre-transplant mixed lymphocyte reaction products were sequenced and then compared with unstimulated pre-transplant donor and recipient T cells. Rather than being sequenced by the commercial service, samples from a few later patients were sequenced in-house on an Illumina MiSeq and processed with MiXCR.

The research as a whole found: High GvH to HvG T cell clonal ratios were observed in the allografts of patients with donor T cell macrochimerism. Peak levels of circulating GvH clones were associated with declines in HvG clones early after transplant. GvH clones turned up in recipient bone marrow, with some appearing earlier in ileal mucosa or blood, a pattern consistent with an intestinal mucosal origin. The conclusions were limited by the relatively low number and heterogeneity of the intestinal transplant patients.

Library preparation was by the immunoSEQ multiplex PCR assay. For most patients, genomic DNA was isolated with the Qiagen DNeasy Blood and Tissue Kit and sent frozen to Adaptive Biotechnologies for TCR sequencing. For most patients, high-throughput TCR-beta CDR3 sequencing of genomic DNA was performed by Adaptive Biotechnologies. The authors' pipeline ran thus. Adaptive's ImmunoSEQ software was the source of the TCR sequencing data for approximately 18 patients, while a few other patients were processed with MiXCR and VDJtools. To correct CD4 versus CD8 sorting errors, any sequence found in both subsets at a frequency ratio below 5:1 was removed. CDR3 nucleotide sequences shared between donor and recipient were removed because their origin could not be assigned. At least 2-fold expansion over unstimulated cells and a minimum CFSE-low frequency of 0.002% (template counts) or 0.001% (read counts) were required for clones to be classified as alloreactive. A clone was considered mappable if detected in the sequenced pre-transplant spleen, lymph node, or MLR CFSE-low populations of the donor or recipient. Cumulative frequency of alloreactive clones was calculated as a percentage of all sequences weighted by copy number. TCRdb provides this immuneACCESS table in a form limited to in-frame rearrangements. Some clones are lacking; in checked studies, under half of them reflect an unresolved V gene, and why the rest are absent is not known. The V and J calls and clone size come from that table; D and trimming were worked out from the DNA. Across this sample there are about 110,000 clones, with roughly nine tenths seen only once. Clones ranked in the top ten supply 0.2% to 0.25% of the sample.

Sample time point, as interpreted from the label and publication: cells obtained before transplantation from donor or recipient. CD3+CD4+ and CD3+CD8+ populations were FACS-sorted from unstimulated pre-transplant donor and recipient cells taken from spleen or lymph nodes. This chain is built from TRBV9 and TRBJ2-3, with 7 middle bases fitting TRBD2. The receptor was derived from a human donor who was the organ donor for an intestinal transplant. The specimen comprised unstimulated CD4+ T cells sorted from spleen or lymph node cells, sampled before transplant. The DNA sequence reads TGTGCCAGCAGCGTCCGGGACTACGACACAGATACGCAGTATTTT. This gives the protein CASSVRDYDTDTQYF.